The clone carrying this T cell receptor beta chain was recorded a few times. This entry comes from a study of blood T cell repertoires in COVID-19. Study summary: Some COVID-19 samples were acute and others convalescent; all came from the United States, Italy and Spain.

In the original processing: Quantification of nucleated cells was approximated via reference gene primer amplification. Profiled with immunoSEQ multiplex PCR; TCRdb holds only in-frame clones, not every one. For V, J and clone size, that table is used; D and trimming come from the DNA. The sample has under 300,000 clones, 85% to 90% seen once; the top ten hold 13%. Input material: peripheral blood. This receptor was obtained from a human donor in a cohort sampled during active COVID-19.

CDR3 in DNA: TGTGCCAGCAGCCAGGGACAGGGGTCAAGCACCATATATTTT. The encoded protein is CASSQGQGSSTIYF. The chain carries TRBV3-1 (or the pseudogene TRBV3-2) and TRBJ1-3; 10 bases are shared with TRBD1. Looked up from germline, CDR1 is LGHDT and CDR2 is YNNKEL (reference sequence). With 3 bases clipped from V and 9 bases from J, the junction kept 5 bases outside the gene matches. The CDR3 runs 14 residues.